The 13 T cell receptor beta chains given below trace back to one sample, sequenced in a study of regulatory T cells in long-lasting Graves disease. Construction of the TCR beta libraries employed iRepertoire HTBI primers in conjunction with Arm-PCR of CDR3 regions. Each CDR3 protein gets one entry after TCRdb re-called the multiplex PCR reads with MiXCR. This repertoire shows a few hundred thousand distinct CDR3 sequences, roughly 17% found once; its top ten account for 20%. Time point here: newly diagnosed GD, antithyroid drugs for less than 3 months. Generation of the TCR library employed RNA extracted from PBMCs. Separately, the same data were catalogued under a study of T cells in Graves' hyperthyroidism and ophthalmopathy.

Sequencing was performed on peripheral blood mononuclear cells (PBMCs), taken at new diagnosis, from a patient treated with antithyroid drugs. Receptors originate from a woman aged 18-29 years with Graves disease.

This clonotype came up many times. This chain connects TRBV12-3 or TRBV12-4 to TRBJ2-1; 11 nucleotides line up with TRBD2. The CDR3 length is 16 residues. The J segment lost 3 bases and the V segment lost 6 bases, leaving 7 bases of the junction unmatched. CDR3 coding DNA: TGTGCCAGCAGGCAAACTACTAGCGGGGGCTACAATGAGCAGTTCTTC. Its protein is CASRQTTSGGYNEQFF.

This clonotype was counted ten times or more. In nucleotides, the CDR3 is TGTGCCAGCAGTGATCCCATGAACACTGAAGCTTTCTTT. Amino acids: CASSDPMNTEAFF. The V and J genes are TRBV2 and TRBJ1-1; D not certain. Trimming removed 3 bases at V and 0 bases at J, with 5 bases between. CDR1 and CDR2 (germline): SNHLY, FYNNEI. CDR3 length: 13 residues.

Remarks on this clonotype: This is likely a read error, given that the CDR3 carries no conserved phenylalanine or tryptophan at its end. The chain carries TRBV5-5 and TRBJ2-3; maybe TRBD2 (6 bases). CDR1 SGHKS and CDR2 YYEKEE come from the germline V gene (reference sequence). This CDR3 is 17 amino acids long. The V and J ends lost 3 bases and 2 bases respectively, with 19 bases between them. CDR3 DNA: TGTGCCAGCAGCTCCATTAGCGGTGGGGAGGACACAGATACGCAGTATGTT. Its translation: CASSSISGGEDTDTQYV.

This clonotype has ten or more counts. The J gene is TRBJ1-2, the V gene TRBV7-2; 7 nucleotides line up with TRBD1. V dropped 4 bases and J dropped 0; count of bases not matched to a gene: 2. CDR3 length: 14 residues. CDR1 is SGHTA, CDR2 FQGNSA, per germline. The CDR3 loop is CASSSGQTNYGYTF. The CDR3 nucleotides are TGTGCCAGCAGCTCGGGACAGACTAACTATGGCTACACCTTC.

This clonotype was seen many times. The genes are TRBV5-1 and TRBJ2-3, with 7 bases matching TRBD1. The CDR3 is made up of 14 amino acids. J gave up 6 bases and V 4 bases, and 8 bases lay outside the gene matches. Germline V gives CDR1 SGHRS, CDR2 YFSETQ. The CDR3 nucleotides are TGCGCCAGCAGCGGAACAGGGGTGGGGGATACGCAGTATTTT. Protein sequence: CASSGTGVGDTQYF. The complete variable domain, with remaining parts taken from reference TRBV5-1 and TRBJ2-3, reads KAGVTQTPRYLIKTRGQQVTLSCSPISGHRSVSWYQQTPGQGLQFLFEYFSETQRNKGNFPGRFSGRQFSNSRSEMNVSTLELGDSALYLCASSGTGVGDTQYFGPGTRLTVL.

This clonotype was detected ten times or more. The rearrangement uses TRBV10-1 and TRBJ2-7; the D gene is possibly TRBD2 (6 bases). The V end lost 3 bases, the J end lost 0 bases, and 6 bases lay between the germline ends. The CDR3 length is 13 residues. CDR1 is WNHNN and CDR2 is SYGVQD in the germline V gene (reference sequence). The CDR3 loop reads CASSEAGSYEQYF. DNA for the CDR3: TGCGCCAGCAGTGAAGCGGGCTCCTACGAGCAGTACTTC.

J is TRBJ2-7 and V is TRBV4-1, with 7 bases aligning to TRBD1. The CDR3 sequence is 17 residues long. The germline CDR1 and CDR2 sequences are MGHRA and YSYEKL. V shed 1 base, J shed 1 base, and the junction held 10 bases outside the gene matches. CDR3 DNA sequence: TGCGCCAGCAGCCAAGGACCGGCGGCAGGGGGTTCCTACGAGCAGTACTTC. Amino acid sequence: CASSQGPAAGGSYEQYF.

This clonotype was observed many times. This chain links TRBV29-1 with TRBJ2-2; weak D call: TRBD2 (5 bases). Per germline, CDR1 SQVTM and CDR2 ANQGSEA. Trimming removed 7 bases from V and 1 base from J, with 19 bases in between. The CDR3 is made up of 16 amino acids. The CDR3 sequence is CSASLHRTQNTGELFF. CDR3 DNA: TGCAGCGCTAGCCTTCATCGAACTCAGAACACCGGGGAGCTGTTTTTT.

This clonotype was picked up a small number of times. The rearrangement joins TRBV5-1 to TRBJ2-1; no reliable D call. Looked up from germline, CDR1 is SGHRS and CDR2 is YFSETQ. CDR3 length: 13 residues. Trimming removed 1 base at V and 14 bases at J, with 16 bases between. CDR3 sequence: CASSLSNPEAEFF. CDR3 coding DNA: TGCGCCAGCAGCTTGTCTAACCCAGAAGCTGAGTTCTTC.

In this sample, this clonotype turned up many times. The chain uses TRBV5-1 and TRBJ2-5; 7 bases are shared with TRBD2. Germline lookup yields CDR1 SGHRS and CDR2 YFSETQ. Losses at the gene ends were 4 bases for V and 2 bases for J; bases not matched to a gene: 8. This CDR3 is built from 15 residues. This CDR3 reads CASSRSGGGQETQYF. CDR3 coding DNA: TGCGCCAGCAGCCGAAGTGGGGGGGGACAAGAGACCCAGTACTTC.

This clonotype has a handful of counts. This chain uses TRBV6-4 with TRBJ1-5; D is unresolved. Trimming shortened V by 0 bases and J by 5 bases, and 8 bases separated the two germline ends. CDR1 is MRHNA and CDR2 is SNTAGT in the germline V gene. The CDR3 has 14 amino acids. CDR3 amino acids: CASSDSSGDQPQHF. The CDR3 DNA reads as TGTGCCAGCAGTGACTCGAGTGGGGATCAGCCCCAGCATTTT.

This clonotype was picked up many times. The chain employs TRBV20-1 and TRBJ1-1, with D tentatively TRBD1 (6 bases). Per germline, CDR1 DFQATT and CDR2 SNEGSKA (reference sequence). Trimming removed 3 bases from V and 5 bases from J, with 13 bases in between. CDR3 length: 13 amino acids. This CDR3 is CSASSGGPTEAFF. The CDR3 DNA is TGCAGTGCTAGCTCCGGGGGGCCAACTGAAGCTTTCTTT.

This sequence joins TRBV19 and TRBJ1-5; D is unresolved. Looked up from germline, CDR1 is LNHDA and CDR2 is SQIVND (reference sequence). This CDR3 is built from 15 residues. V lost 6 bases to trimming and J lost 1 base, with 13 bases between them. This CDR3 is CASSRGLSSNQPQHF. The CDR3 DNA reads TGTGCCAGTAGCCGAGGGTTATCGAGCAATCAGCCCCAGCATTTT.